This T cell receptor (beta chain) was obtained from a study of cytotoxic CD8 clonotypes in ibrutinib-treated CLL. Study background: The response samples were taken once patients had been treated for a median of about 12 months, range 6 to 36. Study results and caveats: An increase in clonality occurred at ibrutinib response, followed by a return toward baseline at progression. Researchers report that baseline clonality outpaced age-matched healthy donors and tracked circulating CD8+ T-cell counts.

This clone was detected only once. Its antigen remains unknown. CDR1 and CDR2 from the germline V gene are SGHTA and FQGNSA. The CDR3 loop spans 17 amino acids. Trimming cost V 0 bases and J 0 bases; bases outside gene matches: 5. Depth targeted 1 in 200,000 to 1 in 1 million T cells, averaging about 9.2x coverage per clonotype. Using immunoSEQ multiplex PCR, the repertoire was profiled, and TCRdb retains in-frame clones only, with some absent. The table shows some 200,000 clones, with around 70% occurring only once. The genes are TRBV7-2 and TRBJ2-4; 7 nucleotides align to TRBD1. This material consisted of PBMCs, taken after 24 months of ibrutinib treatment. The origin of this receptor is a human donor with chronic lymphocytic leukemia. CDR3: CASSLATGSPAKNIQYF. The CDR3 region has the DNA TGTGCCAGCAGCTTAGCGACAGGGTCCCCAGCCAAAAACATTCAGTACTTC.